This T cell receptor (beta chain) appears in the sequencing data of a study of human T cells and chemical hapten exposure. This clonotype turned up a few times. Unfractionated whole blood yielded the extracted total RNA. Each CDR3 protein gets one entry after TCRdb re-called the 5' RACE reads with MiXCR. This sample has some 78,000 distinct CDR3 sequences, with more than 7% found just once. This TCR came from a male donor in good health.

The CDR3 region has the DNA TGCAGTGCTAGTTCACCACTAGCGATCTACGAGCAGTACTTC. Amino acids: CSASSPLAIYEQYF. J is TRBJ2-7 and V is TRBV20-1; 7 bases agree with TRBD2. This CDR3 is 14 amino acids long. Trimming took 3 bases from V and 3 from J; bases not matched to a gene: 8. Germline V CDR1 and CDR2: DFQATT, SNEGSKA (reference sequence).